The 31 T cell receptor beta chains below all came from one sample that was sequenced in a study of human T cells and chemical hapten exposure. Time point indicated: healthy volunteer bleed at 6 weeks. The study extracted total RNA from unfractionated whole blood. Each CDR3 protein gets one entry after TCRdb re-called the RACE reads with MiXCR. The sample records about 79,000 distinct CDR3 sequences, about 8.7% being singletons. What was sequenced was whole blood. All receptors come from a male donor in good health. Some clones in this sample may be carry-over from other donors' samples.

This clonotype was seen only a few times. This CDR3 reads CASRPVAGQHGSPLHF. Here the CDR3 DNA reads TGTGCCAGCAGACCCGTTGCAGGACAGCATGGTTCACCCCTCCACTTT. J is TRBJ1-6 and V is TRBV6-5; D is perhaps TRBD1 (6 bases). The CDR3 has 16 amino acids. Germline CDR1 is MNHEY and CDR2 is SVGAGI. V was cut by 6 bases and J by 9 bases, with 21 bases left in between.

This clonotype was detected a few times. The chain uses TRBV2 and TRBJ2-3, with D perhaps assigned TRBD1 or TRBD2 (5 bases each). The V and J ends lost 4 bases and 4 bases respectively, with 9 bases between them. Germline loops: CDR1 SNHLY, CDR2 FYNNEI. There are 13 residues in the CDR3. CDR3 sequence (DNA): TGTGCCAGCAGTGGAGGGGTCCCAGATACGCAGTATTTT. Residues: CASSGGVPDTQYF.

This chain uses TRBV6-5 with TRBJ1-3; D unclear. The V gene's germline CDR1 is MNHEY and CDR2 SVGAGI. The CDR3 is 17 amino acids. The V end lost 2 bases, the J end lost 0 bases, and 14 bases lay between the germline ends. This CDR3 is CASSYSISASSGNTIYF. The DNA for the CDR3 is TGTGCCAGCAGTTACAGCATCAGTGCAAGCTCTGGAAACACCATATATTTT.

This chain uses TRBV7-8 with TRBJ1-5, with D maybe TRBD1 (6 bases). CDR1 and CDR2 (germline): SGHVS, FQNEAQ. V lost 6 bases to trimming and J lost 7 bases, with 16 bases between them. This CDR3 region has 14 residues. CDR3 bases: TGTGCCAGCAGTAGGTGGCAGGGGATGCAGCCCCAGCATTTT. Its translation is CASSRWQGMQPQHF.

This clonotype has at least ten counts. The genes are TRBV20-1 and TRBJ1-6; D remains ambiguous. The CDR3 is 12 residues long. The germline V and J ends were trimmed by 0 bases and 8 bases, with 5 bases remaining between them. Germline values: CDR1 DFQATT, CDR2 SNEGSKA (reference sequence). CDR3 region: CSARERDSPLHF. CDR3 DNA sequence: TGCAGTGCTAGAGAACGAGATTCACCCCTCCACTTT.

In this sample, this clonotype turned up a few times. The rearrangement links TRBV6-5 to TRBJ1-1; 7 bases line up with TRBD1. This CDR3 is built from 14 residues. Germline V gene data show CDR1 as MNHEY and CDR2 as SVGAGI. V gave up 7 bases and J gave up 4 bases; unmatched junction bases: 9. CDR3 amino acids: CASTRTGVGTEAFF. Written as DNA, the CDR3 is TGTGCCAGCACCCGAACAGGGGTTGGCACTGAAGCTTTCTTT.

The V and J genes are TRBV20-1 and TRBJ2-1; D gene ambiguous. This CDR3 spans 10 amino acids. The germline CDR1 and CDR2 sequences are DFQATT and SNEGSKA (reference sequence). Trimming shortened V by 8 bases and J by 3 bases, and 5 bases separated the two germline ends. The CDR3 DNA sequence: TGCAGTCCCTACTACAATGAGCAGTTCTTC. Protein sequence: CSPYYNEQFF.

This clonotype was seen a handful of times. The V gene is TRBV6-6, the J gene TRBJ1-6; tentative D call: TRBD1 (5 bases). The germline V gene has CDR1 MNHNY and CDR2 SVGAGI (reference sequence). The CDR3 has 17 residues. The germline V and J ends were trimmed by 0 bases and 7 bases, with 16 bases remaining between them. The CDR3 DNA sequence: TGTGCCAGCAGTTACTCGAAGGCGGGACGGGTAAATTCACCCCTCCACTTT. Encoded protein: CASSYSKAGRVNSPLHF.

A remark on this clonotype: This may arise from a read error, as a much more abundant clone is one base away. The chain has TRBV6-5 and TRBJ2-3; weak D call: TRBD1 (6 bases). V was cut by 8 bases and J by 3 bases, with 15 bases left in between. Germline V lookup: CDR1 MNHEY, CDR2 SVGAGI. The CDR3 totals 14 residues. The CDR3 loop reads CASHGQSRTDTQYF. The CDR3 bases are TGTGCCAGCCACGGACAGAGCAGAACAGATACGCAGTATTTT.

This clonotype occurred a few times. The chain uses TRBV10-2 and TRBJ2-3; D gene unclear. Trimming took off 5 bases at V and 6 bases at J, with 12 bases between the two ends. The CDR3 runs 13 residues. Germline CDR1 is WSHSY and CDR2 is SAAADI. The CDR3 DNA is TGCGCCAGCAGTCCCCCGCCTGCCGATACGCAGTATTTT. As protein: CASSPPPADTQYF.

The chain has TRBV6-5 and TRBJ2-5; a weak D match, TRBD1 (6 bases). CDR1 and CDR2 from the germline V gene are MNHEY and SVGAGI. The CDR3 loop spans 14 amino acids. The ends were cut back, 2 bases at V and 2 bases at J, with 9 bases in the middle. The CDR3 sequence is CASSYNGQQETQYF. The CDR3 nucleotides read TGTGCCAGCAGTTACAACGGACAGCAAGAGACCCAGTACTTC.

J is TRBJ1-2 and V is TRBV7-2; D unresolved. V was shortened by 8 bases and J by 0 bases, with 10 bases between the two germline ends. Per germline, CDR1 SGHTA and CDR2 FQGNSA. This CDR3 has 13 residues. CDR3 sequence reads: CASDEGSNYGYTF. The CDR3 region has the DNA TGTGCCAGCGATGAGGGTTCTAACTATGGCTACACCTTC.

The genes are TRBV7-9 and TRBJ2-7, with D possibly TRBD2 on 6 matching bases. V shed 4 bases and J shed 2 bases, with 15 bases lying between them. The CDR3 consists of 15 residues. The germline V gene encodes CDR1 SEHNR and CDR2 FQNEAQ (reference sequence). In DNA, the CDR3 is TGTGCCAGCAGCTCCTCGCCCGGCGGGGCCTACGAGCAGTACTTC. Translated: CASSSSPGGAYEQYF.

This clonotype has a count of ten or more. The rearrangement joins TRBV7-8 to TRBJ2-3; D is perhaps TRBD1 (6 bases). The CDR3 sequence is 14 residues long. Germline V gene lookup returns CDR1 SGHVS and CDR2 FQNEAQ. V was trimmed by 3 bases and J by 2 bases, leaving 9 bases between them. The CDR3 region has the DNA TGTGCCAGCAGCTTCCGGGACAACACAGATACGCAGTATTTT. Its translation: CASSFRDNTDTQYF.

This clonotype was seen a handful of times. CDR3 bases: TGTGCCAGCAGCTCTAGAGGCAATCAGCCCCAGCATTTT. Its protein product is CASSSRGNQPQHF. The V and J genes are TRBV5-6 and TRBJ1-5; D is ambiguous. This CDR3 is 13 amino acids long. Trimming pared 3 bases from V and 2 bases from J, leaving 6 bases between. Germline CDR1 and CDR2: SGHDT and YYEEEE.

This clonotype was counted ten times or more. This sequence joins TRBV18 and TRBJ2-7; perhaps TRBD2 as D (5 bases). In germline, CDR1 is KGHSH, CDR2 LQKENI. The CDR3 contains 15 residues. V lost 6 bases and J 3 bases, leaving 18 bases between the germline ends. The CDR3 DNA reads TGTGCCAGCTCCCCGGAGGCGGCAGGTTACTACGAGCAGTACTTC. Translated: CASSPEAAGYYEQYF.

The chain combines TRBV20-1 with TRBJ1-5; D is possibly TRBD1 (5 bases). Germline assignment: CDR1 DFQATT and CDR2 SNEGSKA (reference sequence). This CDR3 contains 15 residues. Trimming shortened V by 0 bases and J by 8 bases, and 17 bases separated the two germline ends. CDR3 coding DNA: TGCAGTGCTAGAGATCTTCTCGGGGGTAACGAGCCCCAGCATTTT. Amino acid sequence: CSARDLLGGNEPQHF.

The table lists this clonotype with a few counts. The V gene is TRBV12-3 or TRBV12-4, the J gene TRBJ1-4, with D uncertain. This CDR3 contains 15 residues. With 7 bases removed from V and 0 bases from J, the gap between germline ends came to 12 bases. CDR3 nucleotide sequence: TGTGCCAGCACTCGAGAGCAAACAACTAATGAAAAACTGTTTTTT. Translating gives CASTREQTTNEKLFF.

The chain carries TRBV5-1 and TRBJ2-3; 7 bases line up with TRBD2. Per germline, CDR1 SGHRS and CDR2 YFSETQ. The CDR3 covers 15 residues. J lost 2 bases, V lost 5 bases, and 8 bases had no gene match. CDR3 nucleotides: TGCGCCAGCAGTATCAGCGGGGAATACACAGATACGCAGTATTTT. Amino acid sequence: CASSISGEYTDTQYF. Together with reference TRBV5-1 and TRBJ2-3, the CDR3 gives the full variable domain: KAGVTQTPRYLIKTRGQQVTLSCSPISGHRSVSWYQQTPGQGLQFLFEYFSETQRNKGNFPGRFSGRQFSNSRSEMNVSTLELGDSALYLCASSISGEYTDTQYFGPGTRLTVL.

This clonotype was seen a few times. This chain links TRBV29-1 with TRBJ2-5; 14 bases match TRBD2. The CDR3 has 15 residues. Trimming cost V 4 bases and J 4 bases; bases outside gene matches: 5. Germline-derived CDR1 and CDR2 are SQVTM and ANQGSEA. The CDR3 DNA reads as TGCAGCGTTGCGGGACTAGCGGGAGTAGGAGAGACCCAGTACTTC. It codes for CSVAGLAGVGETQYF. Complete variable domain (other parts from reference TRBV29-1 and TRBJ2-5): SAVISQKPSRDICQRGTSLTIQCQVDSQVTMMFWYRQQPGQSLTLIATANQGSEATYESGFVIDKFPISRPNLTFSTLTVSNMSPEDSSIYLCSVAGLAGVGETQYFGPGTRLLVL.

Ten or more counts support this clonotype. The J gene is TRBJ2-1, the V gene TRBV10-3; D might be TRBD1 (6 bases). The V gene lost 2 bases and the J gene lost 4 bases, with 12 bases spanning the gap. Germline V gene lookup returns CDR1 ENHRY and CDR2 SYGVKD. The CDR3 loop spans 15 amino acids. CDR3 sequence (DNA): TGTGCCATCAGTGAGCTCGGACAGATATACAATGAGCAGTTCTTC. Residues: CAISELGQIYNEQFF.

This clonotype was seen more than once but under ten times. The rearrangement links TRBV4-1 to TRBJ2-3; 14 bases are a match to TRBD2. The CDR3 contains 17 residues. Germline loops: CDR1 MGHRA, CDR2 YSYEKL. J gave up 1 base and V 4 bases, and 4 bases lay outside the gene matches. Written as DNA, the CDR3 is TGCGCCAGCAGCCGACTAGCGGGAGGGCCCCGCACAGATACGCAGTATTTT. Encoded protein: CASSRLAGGPRTDTQYF.

This clonotype occurred a few times. V gene TRBV2 combines with J gene TRBJ1-4; no clear D. Between the trimmed V and J ends, which lost 5 bases and 2 bases, there was a span of 9 bases. The germline V gene has CDR1 SNHLY and CDR2 FYNNEI. This CDR3 comprises 14 residues. CDR3: CASSPRTTNEKLFF. DNA of the CDR3: TGTGCCAGCAGTCCCCGTACTACTAATGAAAAACTGTTTTTT.

This clonotype was recorded a few times. For the CDR3, the DNA is TGTGCCAGCAGCTTATCAGGGGCAATAAGGGAGAACACTGAAGCTTTCTTT. Translation gives CASSLSGAIRENTEAFF. The gene calls are TRBV7-3 and TRBJ1-1, with D perhaps matching TRBD1 (6 bases). The V end lost 2 bases, the J end lost 1 base, and 17 bases lay between the germline ends. The CDR3 consists of 17 residues. Germline loops: CDR1 SGHTA, CDR2 FQGTGA.

This clonotype appeared a few times. The chain combines TRBV20-1 with TRBJ1-4; D may be TRBD1 (5 bases). With 4 bases removed from V and 3 bases from J, the gap between germline ends came to 9 bases. The length of the CDR3 is 13 residues. Germline-derived CDR1 and CDR2 are DFQATT and SNEGSKA (reference sequence). Here the CDR3 DNA reads TGCAGTGCTATTCAGACAGCTAATGAAAAACTGTTTTTT. This translates into CSAIQTANEKLFF.

This clonotype was counted between two and nine times. The chain links TRBV10-3 to TRBJ2-1, with 13 bases matching TRBD2. V trimming: 2 bases; J trimming: 7 bases; junction bases outside the gene matches: 5. CDR1 is ENHRY, CDR2 SYGVKD, per germline. The CDR3 contains 16 residues. DNA of the CDR3: TGTGCCATCAGTGAGCAACTAGCGGGGGGGCCGAATGAGCAGTTCTTC. Protein product: CAISEQLAGGPNEQFF.

V is TRBV7-2 and J is TRBJ2-7; 12 bases are shared with TRBD2. V lost 5 bases to trimming and J lost 3 bases; unmatched junction nucleotides: 5. The germline CDR1 and CDR2 sequences are SGHTA and FQGNSA. This CDR3 is built from 15 residues. DNA for the CDR3: TGTGCCAGCAGCCCAACTAGCGGGAGGTTCTACGAGCAGTACTTC. Protein sequence: CASSPTSGRFYEQYF.

This clonotype appeared many times. This chain uses TRBV4-3 with TRBJ2-3, with 10 bases lining up with TRBD2. CDR1 is LGHNA, CDR2 YSLEER, per germline. This CDR3 region has 17 residues. V dropped 0 bases and J dropped 4; count of bases not matched to a gene: 7. In DNA, the CDR3 is TGCGCCAGCAGCCAAGAACTTCCGAGCGGGGGGGCAGATACGCAGTATTTT. It translates to CASSQELPSGGADTQYF.

The chain carries TRBV10-1 and TRBJ2-1; D is perhaps TRBD1 or TRBD2 (5 bases each). Germline CDR1 reads WNHNN; CDR2 reads SYGVQD (reference sequence). This CDR3 is 13 amino acids long. CDR3 DNA: TGCGCTCAAGGAGAGGGGACCTACAATGAGCAGTTCTTC. Its translation is CAQGEGTYNEQFF.

V gene TRBV21-1 combines with J gene TRBJ2-2. TRBV21-1 constitutes a pseudogene. The CDR3 has 16 residues. CDR3 in DNA: TGTGCCAGCAGCAAATGGGAACAGACAAACACCGGGGAGCTGTTTTTT. Encoded protein: CASSKWEQTNTGELFF.

This clonotype was picked up a small number of times. The V call is TRBV6-2 or TRBV6-3, the J call TRBJ1-5; possible D gene TRBD1, 6 bases. Germline CDR1 and CDR2: MNHEY and SVGEGT. The germline V and J ends were trimmed by 2 bases and 0 bases, with 17 bases remaining between them. This CDR3 is built from 18 residues. CDR3 nucleotides: TGTGCCAGCAGTTACCAAGGGGGGCGACATCTTAGCAATCAGCCCCAGCATTTT. Protein product: CASSYQGGRHLSNQPQHF.